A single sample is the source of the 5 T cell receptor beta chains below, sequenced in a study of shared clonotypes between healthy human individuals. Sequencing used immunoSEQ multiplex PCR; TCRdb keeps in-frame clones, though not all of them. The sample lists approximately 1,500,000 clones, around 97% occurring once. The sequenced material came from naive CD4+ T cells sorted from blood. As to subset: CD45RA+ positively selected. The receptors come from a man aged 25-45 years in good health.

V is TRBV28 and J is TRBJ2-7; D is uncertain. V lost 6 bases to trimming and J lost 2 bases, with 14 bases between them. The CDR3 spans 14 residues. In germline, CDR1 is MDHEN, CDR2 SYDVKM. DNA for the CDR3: TGTGCCAGCAGCTTGACCTTGGAGACCTACGAGCAGTACTTC. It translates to CASSLTLETYEQYF.

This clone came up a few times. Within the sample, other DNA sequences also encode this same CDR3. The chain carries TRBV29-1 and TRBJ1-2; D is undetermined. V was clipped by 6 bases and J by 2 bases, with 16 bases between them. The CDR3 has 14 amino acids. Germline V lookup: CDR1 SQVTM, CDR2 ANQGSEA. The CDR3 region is CSVGGLGPNYGYTF. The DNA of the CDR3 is TGCAGCGTAGGCGGACTTGGACCCAACTATGGCTACACCTTC.

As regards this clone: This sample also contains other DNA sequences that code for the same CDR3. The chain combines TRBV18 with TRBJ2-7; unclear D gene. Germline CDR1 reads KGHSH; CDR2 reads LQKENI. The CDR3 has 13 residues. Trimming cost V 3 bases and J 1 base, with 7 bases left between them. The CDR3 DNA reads TGTGCCAGCTCACCCCCGGATTCCTACGAGCAGTACTTC. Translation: CASSPPDSYEQYF.

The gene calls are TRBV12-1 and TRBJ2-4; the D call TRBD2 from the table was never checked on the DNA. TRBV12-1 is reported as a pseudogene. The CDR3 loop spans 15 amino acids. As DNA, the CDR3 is TGTGCCAGCAGCTTTGAGCCGGGGATTCAAAACATTCAGTACTTC. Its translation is CASSFEPGIQNIQYF.

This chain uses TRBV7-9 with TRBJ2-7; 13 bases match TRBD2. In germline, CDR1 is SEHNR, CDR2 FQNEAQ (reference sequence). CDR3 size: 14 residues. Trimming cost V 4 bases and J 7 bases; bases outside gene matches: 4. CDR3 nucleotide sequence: TGTGCCAGCAGCTGGACTAGCGGGAGTGGAGAGCAGTACTTC. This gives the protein CASSWTSGSGEQYF.